This T cell receptor beta chain was captured by sequencing in a study of T-cell memory formation after mild COVID-19 (dated by TCRdb to the early 2020s). Background for the entire study: TCR sequence clusters from the two donors were found to be largely donor specific. T-cell clones expanding and contracting after mild COVID-19 in a couple of donors were tracked by longitudinal TCRalpha and TCRbeta repertoire sequencing. Two young, previously healthy adult volunteers, one female and one male, were included in the cohort. The paper's findings and limits, for the study overall: SARS-CoV-2 specificity was not confirmed for the second-wave clones peaking on day 37. The study included only a couple of mild cases, and larger cohorts that include severe cases with pre-infection samples were judged to be necessary. Clones contracting from day 15 to 85 had balanced CD4/CD8 phenotypes, while a second wave expanding from day 15 to 37 was biased towards CD4+. Contracting CD4+ clones were found mainly in CM and EM memory subsets, while CD8+ clones were enriched in EMRA. Some responding clones were detected in pre-infection memory, suggesting pre-existing cross-reactive memory T cells joined the SARS-CoV-2 response.

Regarding this clonotype: No antigen is known for it. Per-base quality was not reported, and no clone a single base away is much larger than it.

The CDR1 and CDR2 encoded by the germline V gene are MNHNS and SASEGT. The V end loses 8 bases and the J end loses 3 bases, and a stretch of 17 bases separates them. From cysteine to phenylalanine, the CDR3 is 14 amino acids long. The sequence is cut down to CDR3 DNA, 42 bases in frame from base 1. Ficoll-Paque density gradient centrifugation was used to isolate PBMCs. The instrument given in TCRdb is Illumina NovaSeq 6000. TCRalpha and TCRbeta cDNA libraries were built by 5'RACE with constant-segment primers, adding sample barcodes and unique molecular identifiers. Trizol reagent was used to extract RNA from every sample. Amplification of the libraries took two PCR steps, and the second step added a second sample barcode plus Illumina TruSeq adapters. The libraries were sequenced on an Illumina NovaSeq using 2 x 150 bp paired-end reads. The authors processed their data as follows. With migec v1.2.7, reads were demultiplexed and then collapsed into UMI-guided consensus sequences. Using mixcr v2.1.11, UMI consensuses were aligned to TRA and TRB V and J templates and then assembled into clonotypes. Clonotypes were classified as expanded or contracted when called significant by both edgeR and NoisET, with noise models trained on biological replicates. For edgeR calls, the cutoffs were a false discovery rate-adjusted p below 0.01 and a log2 fold-change threshold of 1. As an exploratory analysis of dynamics, max-normalized trajectories of the 1000 most abundant clonotypes were examined with PCA combined with hierarchical clustering. Separately sequenced CD4+ and CD8+ repertoires were used to assign a CD4 or CD8 phenotype to each responding clone. TCRdb trimmed the raw reads at Q25, called clones with MiXCR and kept productive beta chains. CDR3 protein duplicates are merged, each entry listing the most common genes and DNA. The V and J calls and clone size come from TCRdb's table, not from the authors' own analysis. Here the sample has more than 150,000 distinct CDR3 sequences; around 10% occur a single time. The top ten clones comprise 3.8% of the sample.

Source material: PBMCs or a T cell subset sorted from them (not recorded which). The clonotype originates from a man younger than 35 who had mild COVID-19 (a few samples of this study predate the infection). The sample titles of this study are shuffled in the database, so cell type and time point are left out; the donor was told from shared clones. The chain links TRBV6-1 with TRBJ2-7, and the D gene may be TRBD2, 6 bases matching. At the DNA level, the sequence is TGTGCCAGCCGTCGTTCTAGCGACCACTACGAGCAGTACTTC. It encodes CASRRSSDHYEQYF.